The 24 T cell receptor beta chains in this list originate from one sample, sequenced in a study of cytomegalovirus exposure and HLA in healthy donors. The PCR employed 60 Vbeta primers together with 13 Jbeta primers. Profiling relied on immunoSEQ multiplex PCR, and the TCRdb table lists in-frame clones only, not all of them. The sample contains about 190,000 clones, 85% to 90% of which appear only once. Specimen: PBMCs. The source is a man aged 30 to 45 in good health and CMV-seronegative.

This clone was observed a single time. The chain recombines TRBV15 with TRBJ2-2, with TRBD2 identical over 12 bases. Trimming cost V 5 bases and J 6 bases; bases outside gene matches: 1. In germline, CDR1 is LNHNV, CDR2 YYDKDF (reference sequence). This CDR3 has 14 residues. The CDR3 DNA follows: TGTGCCACCAGCGGACTAGCGGGACCCGGGGAGCTGTTTTTT. It encodes CATSGLAGPGELFF.

This clone is a singleton in its sample. The V and J genes are TRBV12-5 and TRBJ2-2, with 8 nucleotides matching TRBD1. The CDR3 sequence is 15 residues long. Per germline, CDR1 LGHNT and CDR2 FRNRAP. Losses at the gene ends were 5 bases for V and 6 bases for J; bases not matched to a gene: 8. The DNA of the CDR3 is TGTGCTAGTGGTCCGGCCGGGACAGGCGCCGGGGAGCTGTTTTTT. The encoded protein is CASGPAGTGAGELFF.

V usage is TRBV18 and J usage is TRBJ1-2; 7 nucleotides align to TRBD1. Germline trimming cut 3 bases from V and 4 bases from J; bases unmatched to any gene: 11. CDR1 is KGHSH, CDR2 LQKENI, per germline. The CDR3 spans 16 residues. In nucleotides, the CDR3 is TGTGCCAGCTCACCCTCGACAGGGCCGCTAGGCTATGGCTACACCTTC. It codes for CASSPSTGPLGYGYTF.

The gene calls are TRBV6-5 and TRBJ2-6; no firm D call. CDR1 is MNHEY and CDR2 is SVGAGI in the germline V gene. The CDR3 contains 15 residues. Trimming pared 5 bases from V and 0 bases from J, leaving 8 bases between. The CDR3 reads CASSTLDSGANVLTF. DNA of the CDR3: TGTGCCAGCAGTACCTTAGACTCTGGGGCCAACGTCCTGACTTTC.

This chain uses TRBV18 with TRBJ2-5; tentative D call: TRBD2 (6 bases). The V end was cut by 5 bases, the J end by 4 bases, with 17 bases between. Per germline, CDR1 KGHSH and CDR2 LQKENI. There are 15 residues in the CDR3. The CDR3 nucleotides read TGTGCCAGCTCATTAATTAGGGAGGCCCGAGAGACCCAGTACTTC. This translates into CASSLIREARETQYF.

The V gene is TRBV5-6, the J gene TRBJ1-5; tentative D call: TRBD1 (6 bases). The V gene lost 6 bases and the J gene lost 4 bases, with 14 bases spanning the gap. Germline CDR1 reads SGHDT; CDR2 reads YYEEEE. The CDR3 runs 14 residues. CDR3 sequence: CASNLWTANQPQHF. The CDR3 bases are TGTGCCAGCAACCTTTGGACAGCAAATCAGCCCCAGCATTTT.

The genes are TRBV11-1 and TRBJ2-2; D is uncertain. The CDR3 has 15 residues. Per the germline V gene, CDR1 is SGHAT and CDR2 is FQDESV (reference sequence). The V end was cut by 5 bases, the J end by 4 bases, with 14 bases between. The CDR3: CASSHYRPSTGELFF. The CDR3 nucleotides read TGTGCCAGCAGCCACTACCGACCTAGCACCGGGGAGCTGTTTTTT.

In its sample, this clone was seen once. The V gene is TRBV29-1, the J gene TRBJ2-1, with D tentatively TRBD1 (5 bases). This CDR3 has 13 residues. Trimming took off 8 bases at V and 0 bases at J, with 11 bases between the two ends. Germline CDR1 and CDR2: SQVTM and ANQGSEA. The CDR3 protein is CSFQGSSYNEQFF. DNA of the CDR3: TGCAGCTTTCAGGGAAGCTCCTACAATGAGCAGTTCTTC.

The chain employs TRBV6-5 and TRBJ2-1, with a tentative D call TRBD2 (6 bases). This CDR3 has 13 residues. Germline CDR1 and CDR2: MNHEY and SVGAGI. Trimming left V 4 bases short and J 9 bases short, with 13 bases between. This CDR3 reads CASSLMWGGEQFF. Written as DNA, the CDR3 is TGTGCCAGCAGTTTGATGTGGGGAGGTGAGCAGTTCTTC.

In its sample, this clone was seen once. CDR3 sequence reads: CATSRSRGVGNQPQHF. The CDR3 region has the DNA TGTGCCACCAGCAGGAGCAGGGGTGTGGGCAATCAGCCCCAGCATTTT. The J gene is TRBJ1-5, the V gene TRBV15; weak D call: TRBD1 (6 bases). Trimming removed 3 bases from V and 2 bases from J, with 14 bases in between. The CDR3 extends over 16 amino acids. Germline V CDR1 and CDR2: LNHNV, YYDKDF (reference sequence).

V is TRBV7-2 and J is TRBJ1-3; D remains ambiguous. V gave up 0 bases and J gave up 1 base, with 7 bases separating them. In germline, CDR1 is SGHTA, CDR2 FQGNSA. This CDR3 spans 15 amino acids. The CDR3 reads CASSLALLSGNTIYF. In nucleotides, the CDR3 is TGTGCCAGCAGCTTAGCACTCCTTTCTGGAAACACCATATATTTT.

The chain has TRBV28 and TRBJ2-3, with 7 bases aligning to TRBD1. After removal of 10 bases from V and 4 bases from J, the junction contained 8 bases not matched to a gene. Looked up from germline, CDR1 is MDHEN and CDR2 is SYDVKM. The CDR3 has 13 residues. The CDR3 sequence: CATVTGAPDTQYF. The CDR3 DNA sequence: TGTGCCACCGTCACAGGGGCCCCAGATACGCAGTATTTT. Supplemented by reference TRBV28 and TRBJ2-3, the full variable domain reads DVKVTQSSRYLVKRTGEKVFLECVQDMDHENMFWYRQDPGLGLRLIYFSYDVKMKEKGDIPEGYSVSREKKERFSLILESASTNQTSMYLCATVTGAPDTQYFGPGTRLTVL.

This clone has just one count. The rearrangement joins TRBV7-9 to TRBJ2-2, with a tentative D call TRBD1 (6 bases). Between the trimmed V and J ends, which lost 3 bases and 0 bases, there was a span of 14 bases. The V gene's germline CDR1 is SEHNR and CDR2 FQNEAQ (reference sequence). The CDR3 loop spans 17 amino acids. The CDR3 loop is CASSFPPGQANTGELFF. CDR3 nucleotides: TGTGCCAGCAGCTTCCCTCCGGGACAAGCGAACACCGGGGAGCTGTTTTTT.

The genes are TRBV7-9 and TRBJ2-3, with a weak D call TRBD1 (6 bases). The V end lost 5 bases, the J end lost 0 bases, and 15 bases lay between the germline ends. CDR1 SEHNR and CDR2 FQNEAQ come from the germline V gene (reference sequence). This CDR3 comprises 16 residues. CDR3 bases: TGTGCCAGCAGCCGGCAGACAGGTATAAGCACAGATACGCAGTATTTT. It encodes CASSRQTGISTDTQYF. The full variable domain, with the rest looked up from reference TRBV7-9 and TRBJ2-3, is DTGVSQNPRHKITKRGQNVTFRCDPISEHNRLYWYRQTLGQGPEFLTYFQNEAQLEKSRLLSDRFSAERPKGSFSTLEIQRTEQGDSAMYLCASSRQTGISTDTQYFGPGTRLTVL.

The V gene is TRBV29-1, the J gene TRBJ2-1; D is unclear. Trimming removed 7 bases at V and 4 bases at J, with 11 bases between. Germline V gene sequence: CDR1 SQVTM, CDR2 ANQGSEA. CDR3 length: 12 residues. The CDR3 region has the DNA TGCAGCGCGGAACAGACGTACAATGAGCAGTTCTTC. As protein: CSAEQTYNEQFF.

The V gene is TRBV6-1, the J gene TRBJ1-6; D may be TRBD1 (5 bases). CDR1 is MNHNS, CDR2 SASEGT, per germline. The CDR3 runs to 15 residues. Between the trimmed V and J ends, which lost 8 bases and 6 bases, there was a span of 17 bases. The CDR3 loop reads CASCINAGTNSPLHF. The CDR3 DNA sequence: TGTGCCAGCTGTATCAATGCGGGGACTAATTCACCCCTCCACTTT.

CDR3 in amino acids: CASSLDTGVTYEQYF. CDR3 DNA sequence: TGTGCCAGCAGCTTGGATACAGGGGTCACCTACGAGCAGTACTTC. This chain uses TRBV7-6 with TRBJ2-7; 7 bases agree with TRBD1. This CDR3 spans 15 amino acids. Unmatched junction bases numbered 7, after V lost 3 bases and J lost 2 bases. Germline values: CDR1 SGHVS, CDR2 FNYEAQ.

The CDR3 DNA sequence: TGCGCCAGCAGCCAAGTATCGCCCAGGGAATGGAATGAGCAGTTCTTC. Translation: CASSQVSPREWNEQFF. The V and J genes are TRBV4-1 and TRBJ2-1, with D maybe TRBD1 (5 bases). This CDR3 contains 16 residues. Per the germline V gene, CDR1 is MGHRA and CDR2 is YSYEKL. Trimming shortened V by 1 base and J by 7 bases, and 17 bases separated the two germline ends.

This chain uses TRBV5-1 with TRBJ2-4; 7 nucleotides line up with TRBD1. Germline V gene sequence: CDR1 SGHRS, CDR2 YFSETQ. This CDR3 has 15 amino acids. V shed 0 bases, J shed 2 bases, and the junction held 2 bases outside the gene matches. CDR3 nucleotides: TGCGCCAGCAGCTTGGAGGGGGCGACCAAAAACATTCAGTACTTC. This codes for CASSLEGATKNIQYF.

The chain recombines TRBV21-1 with TRBJ1-5. TRBV21-1 is reported as a pseudogene. The CDR3 consists of 14 residues. DNA of the CDR3: TGTGCCAGCAGCAAAATGAGAGGCAATCAGCCCCAGCATTTT. It is translated as CASSKMRGNQPQHF.

V is TRBV9 and J is TRBJ2-5; 11 bases match TRBD2. The V gene end was trimmed by 4 bases and the J gene end by 3 bases; junction bases not matched to a gene: 2. Germline CDR1 reads SGDLS; CDR2 reads YYNGEE. The CDR3 contains 14 residues. The CDR3 DNA follows: TGTGCCAGCAGCTCACTAGCGGGGGAAGAGACCCAGTACTTC. Translated, it gives CASSSLAGEETQYF.

The sample holds a few counts of this clone. J is TRBJ1-2 and V is TRBV18; 8 bases map to TRBD1. The V gene end was trimmed by 3 bases and the J gene end by 4 bases; junction bases not matched to a gene: 1. The CDR3 runs 13 residues. Germline V gives CDR1 KGHSH, CDR2 LQKENI. The CDR3 loop reads CASSPDRAYGYTF. DNA of the CDR3: TGTGCCAGCTCACCGGACAGGGCCTATGGCTACACCTTC.

The CDR3 reads CASSRYRGLAGTDTQYF. In nucleotides, the CDR3 is TGTGCCAGCAGCCGCTACCGGGGACTAGCGGGCACAGATACGCAGTATTTT. V and J are TRBV7-9 and TRBJ2-3, with TRBD2 matching over 11 bases. V gave up 5 bases and J gave up 1 base; unmatched junction bases: 8. This CDR3 has 17 amino acids. CDR1 is SEHNR, CDR2 FQNEAQ, per germline (reference sequence).

The chain is built from TRBV18 and TRBJ2-1; 10 bases agree with TRBD1. Unmatched junction bases numbered 7, after V lost 6 bases and J lost 5 bases. This CDR3 spans 15 amino acids. Germline V gene sequence: CDR1 KGHSH, CDR2 LQKENI. The CDR3 loop reads CASSRGQGRNNEQFF. Written as DNA, the CDR3 is TGTGCCAGCTCCCGGGGACAGGGGAGAAACAATGAGCAGTTCTTC.